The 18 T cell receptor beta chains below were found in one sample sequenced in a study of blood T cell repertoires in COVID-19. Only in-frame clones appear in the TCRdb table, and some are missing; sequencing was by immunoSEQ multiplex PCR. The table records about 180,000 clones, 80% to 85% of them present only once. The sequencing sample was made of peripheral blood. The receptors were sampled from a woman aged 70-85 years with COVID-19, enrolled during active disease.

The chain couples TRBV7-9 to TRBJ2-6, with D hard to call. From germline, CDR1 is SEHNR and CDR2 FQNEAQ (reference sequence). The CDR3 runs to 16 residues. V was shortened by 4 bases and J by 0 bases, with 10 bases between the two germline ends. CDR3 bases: TGTGCCAGCAGCTCTCCTTTCAGCTCTGGGGCCAACGTCCTGACTTTC. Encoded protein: CASSSPFSSGANVLTF.

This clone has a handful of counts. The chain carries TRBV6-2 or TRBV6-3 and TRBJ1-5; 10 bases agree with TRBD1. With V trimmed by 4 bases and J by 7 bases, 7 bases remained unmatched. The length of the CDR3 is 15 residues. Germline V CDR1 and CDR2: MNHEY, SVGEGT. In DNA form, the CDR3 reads TGTGCCAGCAGTTCCGTAGGGACAGGGGCGCAGCCCCAGCATTTT. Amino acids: CASSSVGTGAQPQHF.

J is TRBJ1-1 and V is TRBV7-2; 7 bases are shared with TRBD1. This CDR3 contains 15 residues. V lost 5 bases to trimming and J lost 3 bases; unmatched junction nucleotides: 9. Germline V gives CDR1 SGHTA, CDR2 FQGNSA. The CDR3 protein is CASSTRQGQDTEAFF. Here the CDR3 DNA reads TGTGCCAGCAGCACCAGACAGGGCCAGGACACTGAAGCTTTCTTT.

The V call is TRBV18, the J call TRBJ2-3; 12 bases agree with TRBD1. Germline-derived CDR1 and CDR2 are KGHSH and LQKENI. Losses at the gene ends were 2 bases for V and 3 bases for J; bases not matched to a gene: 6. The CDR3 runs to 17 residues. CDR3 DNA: TGTGCCAGCTCACCATTGGGACAGGGGGCCGCGACAGATACGCAGTATTTT. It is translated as CASSPLGQGAATDTQYF.

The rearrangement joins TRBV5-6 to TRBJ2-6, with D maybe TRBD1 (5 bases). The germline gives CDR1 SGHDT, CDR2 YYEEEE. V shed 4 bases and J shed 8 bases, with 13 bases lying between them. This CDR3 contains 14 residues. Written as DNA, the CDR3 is TGTGCCAGCAGCATTGGTCAGGGTTCCAACGTCCTGACTTTC. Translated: CASSIGQGSNVLTF.

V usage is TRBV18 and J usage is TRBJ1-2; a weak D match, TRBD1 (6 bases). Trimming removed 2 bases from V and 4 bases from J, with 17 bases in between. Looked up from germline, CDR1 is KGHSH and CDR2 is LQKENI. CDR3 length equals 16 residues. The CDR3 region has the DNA TGTGCCAGCTCACCATCCGGACAGCGCCTTCCCTATGGCTACACCTTC. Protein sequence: CASSPSGQRLPYGYTF.

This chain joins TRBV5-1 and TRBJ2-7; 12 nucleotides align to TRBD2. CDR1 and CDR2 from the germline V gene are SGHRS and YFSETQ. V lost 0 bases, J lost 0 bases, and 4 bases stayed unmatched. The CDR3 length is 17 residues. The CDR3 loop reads CASSLATSGGSSYEQYF. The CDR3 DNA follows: TGCGCCAGCAGCTTGGCGACTAGCGGGGGCAGCTCCTACGAGCAGTACTTC.

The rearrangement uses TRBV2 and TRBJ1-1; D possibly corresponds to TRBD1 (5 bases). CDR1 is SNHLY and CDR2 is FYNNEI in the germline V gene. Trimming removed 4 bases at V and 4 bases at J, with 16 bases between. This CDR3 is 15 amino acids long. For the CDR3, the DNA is TGTGCCAGCAGTGTAGGGGCCAAAGGGGTCACTGAAGCTTTCTTT. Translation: CASSVGAKGVTEAFF.

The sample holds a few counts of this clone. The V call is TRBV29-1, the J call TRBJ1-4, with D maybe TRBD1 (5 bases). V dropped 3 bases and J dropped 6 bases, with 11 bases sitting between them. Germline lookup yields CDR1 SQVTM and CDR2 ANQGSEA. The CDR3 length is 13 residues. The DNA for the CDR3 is TGCAGCGTTGAGATGGGGGGAGATGAAAAACTGTTTTTT. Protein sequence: CSVEMGGDEKLFF.

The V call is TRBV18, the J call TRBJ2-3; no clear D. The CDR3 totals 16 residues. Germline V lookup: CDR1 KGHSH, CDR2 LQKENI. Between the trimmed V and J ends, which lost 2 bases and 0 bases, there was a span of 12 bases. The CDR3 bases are TGTGCCAGCTCACCAACTGAGCGACCTAGCACAGATACGCAGTATTTT. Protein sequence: CASSPTERPSTDTQYF.

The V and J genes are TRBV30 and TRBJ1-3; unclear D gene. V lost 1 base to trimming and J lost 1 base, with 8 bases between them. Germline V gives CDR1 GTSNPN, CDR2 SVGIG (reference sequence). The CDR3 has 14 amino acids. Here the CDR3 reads CAWSGGGSGNTIYF. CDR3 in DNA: TGTGCCTGGAGTGGAGGAGGGTCTGGAAACACCATATATTTT.

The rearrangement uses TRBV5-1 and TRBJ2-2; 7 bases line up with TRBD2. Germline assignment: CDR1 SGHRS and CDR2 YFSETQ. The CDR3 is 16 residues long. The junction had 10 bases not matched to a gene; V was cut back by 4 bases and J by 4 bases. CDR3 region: CASSPGRGAGTGELFF. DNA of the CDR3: TGCGCCAGCAGCCCTGGGAGGGGCGCGGGCACCGGGGAGCTGTTTTTT. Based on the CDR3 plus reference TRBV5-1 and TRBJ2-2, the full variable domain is KAGVTQTPRYLIKTRGQQVTLSCSPISGHRSVSWYQQTPGQGLQFLFEYFSETQRNKGNFPGRFSGRQFSNSRSEMNVSTLELGDSALYLCASSPGRGAGTGELFFGEGSRLTVL.

As DNA, the CDR3 is TGCGCCAGCAGCCAGACGACAGGAAGCAATCAGCCCCAGCATTTT. Translating gives CASSQTTGSNQPQHF. The chain has TRBV4-3 and TRBJ1-5; possibly TRBD1 for D (6 bases). This CDR3 is 15 amino acids long. Germline V gene sequence: CDR1 LGHNA, CDR2 YSLEER. Trimming shortened V by 3 bases and J by 1 base, and 10 bases separated the two germline ends.

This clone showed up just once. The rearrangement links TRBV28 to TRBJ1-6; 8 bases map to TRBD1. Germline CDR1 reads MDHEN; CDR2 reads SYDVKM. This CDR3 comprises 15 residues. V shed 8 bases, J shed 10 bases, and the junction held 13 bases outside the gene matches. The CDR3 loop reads CASVLSGQGGSPLHF. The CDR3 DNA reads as TGTGCCAGCGTCCTATCAGGACAGGGTGGATCACCCCTCCACTTT.

CDR3 protein: CASSSGLAGAYEQYF. The CDR3 nucleotides are TGTGCCAGCAGTTCGGGACTAGCGGGCGCCTACGAGCAGTACTTC. This chain connects TRBV6-5 to TRBJ2-7; 12 nucleotides line up with TRBD2. The germline gives CDR1 MNHEY, CDR2 SVGAGI. The CDR3 loop spans 15 amino acids. J was trimmed by 2 bases and V by 4 bases; bases with no gene match: 3.

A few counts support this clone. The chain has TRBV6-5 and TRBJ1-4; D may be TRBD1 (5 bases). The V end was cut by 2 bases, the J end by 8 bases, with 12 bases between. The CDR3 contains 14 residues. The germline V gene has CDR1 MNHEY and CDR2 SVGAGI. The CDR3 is CASSYRGAREKLFF. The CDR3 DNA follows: TGTGCCAGCAGTTACAGGGGCGCGAGAGAAAAACTGTTTTTT.

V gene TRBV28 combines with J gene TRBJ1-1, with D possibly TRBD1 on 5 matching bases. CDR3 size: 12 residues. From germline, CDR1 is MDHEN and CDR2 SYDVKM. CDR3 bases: TGTGCTCTAAAAGGGGCGCAGGCTGAAGCTTTCTTT. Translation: CALKGAQAEAFF.

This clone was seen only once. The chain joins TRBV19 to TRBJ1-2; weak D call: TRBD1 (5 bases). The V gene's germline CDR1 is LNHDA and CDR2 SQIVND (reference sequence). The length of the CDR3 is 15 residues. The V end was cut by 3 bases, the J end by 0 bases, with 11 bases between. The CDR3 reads CASSIGTEANYGYTF. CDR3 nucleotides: TGTGCCAGTAGTATCGGGACTGAGGCTAACTATGGCTACACCTTC. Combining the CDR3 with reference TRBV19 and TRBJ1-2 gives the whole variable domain DGGITQSPKYLFRKEGQNVTLSCEQNLNHDAMYWYRQDPGQGLRLIYYSQIVNDFQKGDIAEGYSVSREKKESFPLTVTSAQKNPTAFYLCASSIGTEANYGYTFGSGTRLTVV.